Listed here are 6 T cell receptor beta chains from one sample, sequenced in a study of blood T cell repertoires in COVID-19 (TCRdb year 2020). Preparation of the library involved the immunoSEQ multiplex PCR assay. This immuneACCESS table, as held by TCRdb, lists in-frame sequences with V and J called but not all clones. Of the missing ones, under half trace to an unresolved V gene in checked studies; the others have no known cause. Within this sample are over 150,000 clones, with just under 85% of them counted one time only. The ten biggest clones cover less than 30% of the sample. The sample taken for sequencing was peripheral blood. These receptors were collected from a woman in her fifties or sixties with acute or convalescent COVID-19.

This chain connects TRBV7-9 to TRBJ2-3; TRBD2 matches 13 bases. CDR3 length: 12 residues. Germline CDR1 reads SEHNR; CDR2 reads FQNEAQ (reference sequence). V trimming: 4 bases; J trimming: 13 bases; junction bases outside the gene matches: 2. CDR3 nucleotides: TGTGCCAGCAGCTCACTAGCGGGGGGGGAGTATTTT. It specifies CASSSLAGGEYF.

This rearrangement joins TRBV19 to TRBJ1-1, with TRBD1 as a possible D gene (6 bases). Germline V gives CDR1 LNHDA, CDR2 SQIVND (reference sequence). Trimming took off 4 bases at V and 6 bases at J, with 18 bases between the two ends. The CDR3 is 15 amino acids. DNA of the CDR3: TGTGCCAGTAGTAGGAAGGGTGTTCCAGGGGCTGAAGCTTTCTTT. Its translation: CASSRKGVPGAEAFF. The full variable domain, with the rest looked up from reference TRBV19 and TRBJ1-1, is DGGITQSPKYLFRKEGQNVTLSCEQNLNHDAMYWYRQDPGQGLRLIYYSQIVNDFQKGDIAEGYSVSREKKESFPLTVTSAQKNPTAFYLCASSRKGVPGAEAFFGQGTRLTVV.

Here the CDR3 DNA reads TGTGCCAGTAGAATGGGCAGTTATGGCTACACCTTC. This sequence encodes CASRMGSYGYTF. The chain links TRBV19 to TRBJ1-2; D not certain. Trimming took off 6 bases at V and 5 bases at J, with 10 bases between the two ends. The CDR3 runs 12 residues. Germline V gene sequence: CDR1 LNHDA, CDR2 SQIVND (reference sequence).

For this clone: At the DNA level, this CDR3 is encoded by other sequences in the same sample as well. The chain joins TRBV2 to TRBJ2-1; 8 nucleotides line up with TRBD2. The V gene's germline CDR1 is SNHLY and CDR2 FYNNEI. This CDR3 is built from 15 residues. The junction had 9 bases not matched to a gene; V was cut back by 6 bases and J by 5 bases. The CDR3 loop is CASSLLGGGNNEQFF. The DNA for the CDR3 is TGTGCCAGCAGCTTACTCGGGGGGGGGAACAATGAGCAGTTCTTC.

J is TRBJ2-5 and V is TRBV2, with D possibly matching TRBD2 (6 bases). The CDR3 runs 15 residues. Trimming pared 7 bases from V and 1 base from J, leaving 16 bases between. CDR1 is SNHLY and CDR2 is FYNNEI in the germline V gene. Here the CDR3 reads CASNRLGGLQETQYF. CDR3 coding DNA: TGTGCCAGCAACCGCCTGGGGGGTCTCCAAGAGACCCAGTACTTC.

V and J are TRBV3-1 (or the pseudogene TRBV3-2) and TRBJ1-1; no reliable D call. V shed 1 base and J shed 0 bases, with 9 bases lying between them. The germline V gene encodes CDR1 LGHDT and CDR2 YNNKEL (reference sequence). There are 15 residues in the CDR3. This chain's CDR3 is CASSQVGAMNTEAFF. CDR3 DNA sequence: TGTGCCAGCAGCCAAGTAGGAGCAATGAACACTGAAGCTTTCTTT.